This TCR beta chain was recovered during a study of cytotoxic CD8 clonotypes in ibrutinib-treated CLL. On the study more broadly: Samples had a mean of around 260,000 productive templates and about 93,000 productive rearrangements. Study-wide findings and caveats: There were few public clonotypes, and on treatment they contracted or stayed stable.

Concerning this clone itself: The antigen is not known.

Germline CDR1 is GTSNPN and CDR2 is SVGIG (reference sequence). V was clipped by 0 bases and J by 5 bases, with 17 bases between them. CDR3 size: 15 residues. TCRdb's table, derived via immunoSEQ multiplex PCR, lists solely in-frame clones and lacks some. The profile covers roughly 110,000 clones, with roughly 57% appearing a single time and around 37% taken by the ten largest. The receptor was isolated from a human donor with chronic lymphocytic leukemia. The material was PBMCs, obtained after 24 months of ibrutinib treatment. The chain is built from TRBV30 and TRBJ2-7; D gene ambiguous. The CDR3: CAWSVLTSASNEQYF. The CDR3 coding sequence is TGTGCCTGGAGTGTATTAACGTCGGCATCCAACGAGCAGTACTTC. The full variable domain, rest sourced from reference TRBV30 and TRBJ2-7, is SQTIHQWPATLVQPVGSPLSLECTVEGTSNPNLYWYRQAAGRGLQLLFYSVGIGQISSEVPQNLSASRPQDRQFILSSKKLLLSDSGFYLCAWSVLTSASNEQYFGPGTRLTVT.